A single sample is the source of the 27 T cell receptor beta chains below, sequenced in a study of blood T cell repertoires in COVID-19. Profiled with immunoSEQ multiplex PCR; TCRdb holds only in-frame clones, not every one. The data hold 150,000 or so clones, with around 88% observed a single time. The sample taken for sequencing was peripheral blood. The receptors were sampled from a man aged 55 to 69 with COVID-19, enrolled during active disease.

This clone was counted a single time. The sample contains more than one DNA sequence encoding this CDR3. The V gene is TRBV18, the J gene TRBJ2-7; 8 bases fit TRBD1. V dropped 2 bases and J dropped 3; count of bases not matched to a gene: 3. The CDR3 consists of 14 residues. Germline V gene lookup returns CDR1 KGHSH and CDR2 LQKENI. The CDR3 DNA reads as TGTGCCAGCTCACCAGGGACAGGCAGCTACGAGCAGTACTTC. The encoded protein is CASSPGTGSYEQYF.

This sequence joins TRBV5-1 and TRBJ2-3, with TRBD2 identical over 11 bases. CDR1 is SGHRS and CDR2 is YFSETQ in the germline V gene. CDR3 length: 18 residues. With 2 bases clipped from V and 1 base from J, the junction kept 9 bases outside the gene matches. CDR3 DNA sequence: TGCGCCAGCAGCTTAAATCTAGCGGGGGGACTACGCACAGATACGCAGTATTTT. Translating it yields CASSLNLAGGLRTDTQYF.

The chain links TRBV6-5 to TRBJ2-3, with 10 bases fitting TRBD2. Trimming cost V 2 bases and J 6 bases; bases outside gene matches: 5. Germline V gene sequence: CDR1 MNHEY, CDR2 SVGAGI. There are 15 residues in the CDR3. The CDR3 loop is CASSYVAGGPDTQYF. The CDR3 nucleotides read TGTGCCAGCAGTTACGTAGCGGGGGGACCGGATACGCAGTATTTT.

The rearrangement joins TRBV3-1 (or the pseudogene TRBV3-2) to TRBJ2-2; 13 bases fit TRBD2. In germline, CDR1 is LGHDT, CDR2 YNNKEL (reference sequence). Germline trimming cut 4 bases from V and 1 base from J; bases unmatched to any gene: 3. The CDR3 consists of 17 residues. The CDR3 nucleotides read TGTGCCAGCAGCCTCGGACTAGCGGGGGTGAACACCGGGGAGCTGTTTTTT. Translating it yields CASSLGLAGVNTGELFF.

The chain links TRBV5-1 to TRBJ1-1; 8 nucleotides match TRBD1. Germline assignment: CDR1 SGHRS and CDR2 YFSETQ. The CDR3 loop spans 16 amino acids. V trimming: 2 bases; J trimming: 6 bases; junction bases outside the gene matches: 12. In DNA, the CDR3 is TGCGCCAGCAGCTTTCAACTTTCGGAGACAGGGGCTGAAGCTTTCTTT. It encodes CASSFQLSETGAEAFF. Supplemented by reference TRBV5-1 and TRBJ1-1, the full variable domain reads KAGVTQTPRYLIKTRGQQVTLSCSPISGHRSVSWYQQTPGQGLQFLFEYFSETQRNKGNFPGRFSGRQFSNSRSEMNVSTLELGDSALYLCASSFQLSETGAEAFFGQGTRLTVV.

The rearrangement links TRBV19 to TRBJ2-6; TRBD1 agrees at 9 bases. V lost 5 bases, J lost 0 bases, and 8 bases stayed unmatched. CDR3 size: 18 residues. Germline V lookup: CDR1 LNHDA, CDR2 SQIVND (reference sequence). The chain's CDR3 is CASSSLQGASSGANVLTF. The CDR3 nucleotides read TGTGCCAGTAGTTCCCTACAGGGGGCTTCCTCTGGGGCCAACGTCCTGACTTTC. The full variable domain, its missing parts supplied by reference TRBV19 and TRBJ2-6, is DGGITQSPKYLFRKEGQNVTLSCEQNLNHDAMYWYRQDPGQGLRLIYYSQIVNDFQKGDIAEGYSVSREKKESFPLTVTSAQKNPTAFYLCASSSLQGASSGANVLTFGAGSRLTVL.

This clone was recorded only once. This chain connects TRBV5-4 to TRBJ1-2; D is undetermined. Trimming shortened V by 4 bases and J by 7 bases, and 17 bases separated the two germline ends. The V gene's germline CDR1 is SGHNT and CDR2 YYREEE (reference sequence). The CDR3 has 14 residues. The CDR3 sequence is CASSPRTDEAGYTF. The CDR3, as DNA: TGTGCCAGCAGCCCCCGGACTGACGAGGCTGGCTACACCTTC.

Notes on this clone: One end of the junction varies from germline; a read error may be responsible. The chain combines TRBV30 with TRBJ2-7; D may be TRBD2 (6 bases). CDR1 and CDR2 from the germline V gene are GTSNPN and SVGIG (reference sequence). This CDR3 has 11 amino acids. The CDR3 is CAWSPLEGAHF. The DNA of the CDR3 is TGTGCCTGGAGTCCCTTGGAGGGCGCTCACTTC.

The rearrangement joins TRBV6-5 to TRBJ1-1; 8 bases map to TRBD1. Germline V gene lookup returns CDR1 MNHEY and CDR2 SVGAGI. V dropped 6 bases and J dropped 4; count of bases not matched to a gene: 7. The CDR3 contains 14 residues. The CDR3 reads CASSKGQVFTEAFF. The CDR3, as DNA: TGTGCCAGCAGCAAGGGACAGGTTTTCACTGAAGCTTTCTTT.

The chain combines TRBV18 with TRBJ2-5; 12 nucleotides agree with TRBD1. Germline lookup yields CDR1 KGHSH and CDR2 LQKENI. The length of the CDR3 is 16 residues. The V segment lost 2 bases and the J segment 2 bases; nucleotides outside the gene matches: 3. The CDR3 nucleotides are TGTGCCAGCTCACCAAGGGACAGGGGGCGGCAAGAGACCCAGTACTTC. Translated, it gives CASSPRDRGRQETQYF.

The V call is TRBV2, the J call TRBJ2-1, with TRBD2 identical over 7 bases. Germline V gene sequence: CDR1 SNHLY, CDR2 FYNNEI. The CDR3 spans 16 residues. The J segment lost 0 bases and the V segment lost 7 bases, leaving 9 bases of the junction unmatched. DNA for the CDR3: TGTGCCAGCAAAAGTAGCGGGCGTGGCTCCTACAATGAGCAGTTCTTC. Translating it yields CASKSSGRGSYNEQFF.

The chain recombines TRBV5-4 with TRBJ2-3; 11 bases align to TRBD2. This CDR3 spans 16 amino acids. Germline assignment: CDR1 SGHNT and CDR2 YYREEE (reference sequence). With V trimmed by 3 bases and J by 2 bases, 5 bases remained unmatched. CDR3 sequence reads: CASSSLAGGDTDTQYF. In DNA form, the CDR3 reads TGTGCCAGCAGCTCCTTAGCGGGGGGGGACACAGATACGCAGTATTTT.

V and J are TRBV2 and TRBJ2-5, with 7 bases matching TRBD1. Germline V gene sequence: CDR1 SNHLY, CDR2 FYNNEI. J lost 2 bases, V lost 8 bases, and 5 bases had no gene match. The CDR3 consists of 13 residues. Written as DNA, the CDR3 is TGTGCCAGCGCCGGGACAGATCAAGAGACCCAGTACTTC. The encoded protein is CASAGTDQETQYF.

The gene calls are TRBV25-1 and TRBJ2-7; TRBD1 matches 8 bases. From germline, CDR1 is MGHDK and CDR2 SYGVNS. The CDR3 loop spans 14 amino acids. Unmatched junction bases numbered 4, after V lost 3 bases and J lost 3 bases. The CDR3 is CASSDRTGSYEQYF. In DNA form, the CDR3 reads TGTGCCAGCAGTGATCGGACAGGGAGCTACGAGCAGTACTTC.

The chain has TRBV3-1 (or the pseudogene TRBV3-2) and TRBJ1-1; 9 nucleotides line up with TRBD1. This CDR3 region has 13 residues. V was pared by 4 bases and J by 12 bases, with 9 bases of the junction left unmatched. The V gene's germline CDR1 is LGHDT and CDR2 YNNKEL (reference sequence). The DNA for the CDR3 is TGTGCCAGCAGCCCCACAGGGGGCGCGGCGCCTTTCTTT. Protein sequence: CASSPTGGAAPFF.

A word on this clone: One end of the junction fails to match germline, which may point to a read error. The genes are TRBV3-1 (or the pseudogene TRBV3-2) and TRBJ1-5; possible D gene TRBD1, 6 bases. Germline V CDR1 and CDR2: LGHDT, YNNKEL (reference sequence). The CDR3 is 14 amino acids. This CDR3 reads CASRQAGGNQPQHF. The CDR3 DNA reads as TGTGCCAGCAGGCAAGCAGGGGGCAATCAGCCCCAGCATTTT.

The V call is TRBV21-1, the J call TRBJ1-1; the table's D call, TRBD1, has no DNA check behind it. TRBV21-1 is tagged as a pseudogene. The CDR3 covers 16 residues. CDR3 protein: CASSNVSGLASTEAFF. CDR3 coding DNA: TGTGCCAGCAGCAACGTGTCAGGGTTGGCATCCACTGAAGCTTTCTTT.

This clone occurred once. This chain links TRBV3-1 (or the pseudogene TRBV3-2) with TRBJ2-3, with TRBD2 matching over 10 bases. The CDR3 covers 18 residues. The germline V gene encodes CDR1 LGHDT and CDR2 YNNKEL (reference sequence). The trim removed 3 bases at V and 0 bases at J, leaving 9 bases unmatched. The DNA of the CDR3 is TGTGCCAGCAGCCAGGGCTTCGGACTAGCGGAGAGCACAGATACGCAGTATTTT. The encoded protein is CASSQGFGLAESTDTQYF.

The chain joins TRBV18 to TRBJ2-7, with TRBD1 matching 10 bases. The germline CDR1 and CDR2 sequences are KGHSH and LQKENI. V was clipped by 5 bases and J by 6 bases; unmatched bases: 7. CDR3 length equals 14 residues. This CDR3 is CASSSTGQGIEQYF. The DNA of the CDR3 is TGTGCCAGCTCATCGACGGGACAGGGGATCGAGCAGTACTTC.

The chain combines TRBV27 with TRBJ2-7, with D possibly TRBD1 on 6 matching bases. The CDR3 is 14 amino acids. Germline CDR1 and CDR2: MNHEY and SMNVEV (reference sequence). The V end was cut by 6 bases, the J end by 3 bases, with 15 bases between. The CDR3 nucleotides read TGTGCCAGCAGGGTAACAGGGACGGGCTACGAGCAGTACTTC. Residues: CASRVTGTGYEQYF.

The genes are TRBV15 and TRBJ2-1; 15 bases align to TRBD2. In germline, CDR1 is LNHNV, CDR2 YYDKDF (reference sequence). V gave up 1 base and J gave up 7 bases; unmatched junction bases: 8. This CDR3 comprises 18 residues. The CDR3 DNA reads as TGTGCCACCAGCAGAGGAGGGACTAGCGGGGGGCTGTGGAATGAGCAGTTCTTC. This encodes CATSRGGTSGGLWNEQFF.

The rearrangement uses TRBV9 and TRBJ2-3; 10 bases line up with TRBD2. V shed 3 bases, J shed 8 bases, and the junction held 15 bases outside the gene matches. CDR1 is SGDLS and CDR2 is YYNGEE in the germline V gene. The CDR3 spans 17 residues. This CDR3 is CASSALTSGGGLGTQYF. The DNA for the CDR3 is TGTGCCAGCAGCGCGCTCACCAGCGGGGGGGGTCTAGGTACGCAGTATTTT.

The J gene is TRBJ2-3, the V gene TRBV15; possibly TRBD1 for D (6 bases). Germline values: CDR1 LNHNV, CDR2 YYDKDF (reference sequence). This CDR3 is built from 14 residues. The germline V and J ends were trimmed by 2 bases and 3 bases, with 9 bases remaining between them. CDR3 residues: CATSRLTGTDTQYF. The CDR3 coding sequence is TGTGCCACCAGCAGACTTACAGGGACAGATACGCAGTATTTT.

In DNA form, the CDR3 reads TGTGCCAGCAGCCTCCCGGGGAGGGGGGGTGCCCAGTACTTC. Amino acid sequence: CASSLPGRGGAQYF. This chain joins TRBV5-4 and TRBJ2-5, with D possibly being TRBD2 (7 bases). This CDR3 comprises 14 residues. V was trimmed by 4 bases and J by 9 bases, leaving 19 bases between them. The V gene's germline CDR1 is SGHNT and CDR2 YYREEE (reference sequence).

The J gene is TRBJ1-2, the V gene TRBV30, with D uncertain. Trimming removed 0 bases from V and 8 bases from J, with 16 bases in between. The CDR3 contains 14 residues. Germline V gene sequence: CDR1 GTSNPN, CDR2 SVGIG (reference sequence). The CDR3 nucleotides are TGTGCCTGGAGTGTACGAGTGACTGGTAGGGGCTACACCTTC. It specifies CAWSVRVTGRGYTF.

This sequence joins TRBV6-5 and TRBJ1-6; a weak D match, TRBD1 (5 bases). V was shortened by 0 bases and J by 15 bases, with 15 bases between the two germline ends. The CDR3 has 14 residues. CDR1 MNHEY and CDR2 SVGAGI come from the germline V gene. The CDR3, as DNA: TGTGCCAGCAGTTACTCGGGGCCCCGCCTCGGCCTCCACTTT. Its protein product is CASSYSGPRLGLHF.

The J gene is TRBJ1-1, the V gene TRBV5-1, with 9 nucleotides matching TRBD1. Germline values: CDR1 SGHRS, CDR2 YFSETQ. The CDR3 runs to 16 residues. The V and J ends lost 5 bases and 5 bases, in that order; junction bases with no gene match: 13. DNA for the CDR3: TGCGCCAGCAGTTGGGACAGGGCAGGAGTGGGAACTGAAGCTTTCTTT. Its translation is CASSWDRAGVGTEAFF. The full variable domain, with the rest looked up from reference TRBV5-1 and TRBJ1-1, is KAGVTQTPRYLIKTRGQQVTLSCSPISGHRSVSWYQQTPGQGLQFLFEYFSETQRNKGNFPGRFSGRQFSNSRSEMNVSTLELGDSALYLCASSWDRAGVGTEAFFGQGTRLTVV.